This T cell receptor beta chain appears in the sequencing data of a study of breast tumors, draining lymph nodes, adjacent tissues. Study-wide results and caveats: Luminal-like breast cancer showed significantly greater tumor-nontumor repertoire similarity than basal-like breast cancer did. Data fit most tumor T cells coming from lymph node, expanding in tumor.

Breast cancer patients provided tissue from their axillary draining lymph nodes. This clonotype has just one count. Its antigen remains unidentified. The length of the CDR3 is 15 residues. The junction had 9 bases not matched to a gene; V was cut back by 3 bases and J by 11 bases. Germline V gene lookup returns CDR1 MNHNS and CDR2 SASEGT. Each CDR3 protein is one row after TCRdb ran MiXCR on the multiplex PCR reads. The data contain under 250,000 distinct CDR3 sequences, about a third of them singletons. The TCR originated in a female donor with breast cancer. Some clones in this sample may be carry-over from other donors' samples. Source material: axillary lymph node tissue. This chain joins TRBV6-1 and TRBJ1-4, with TRBD1 matching 10 bases. CDR3 sequence: CASSEAGTGVGKLFF. CDR3 sequence (DNA): TGTGCCAGCAGTGAGGCAGGGACAGGGGTGGGGAAACTGTTTTTT.